The rows below give T cell receptor beta chains drawn from one sample of a study of T-cell memory formation after mild COVID-19. MiXCR, run by TCRdb on the 5' RACE reads, gives a single entry per CDR3 protein. This sample has roughly 340,000 distinct CDR3 sequences, with 15% to 20% found just once. Sequencing input: PBMCs or a T cell subset sorted from them (not recorded which). Receptors originate from a man aged 18 to 30 who had mild COVID-19 (a few samples of this study predate the infection). Cell type and time point are not known. Both conserved end residues are part of each CDR3. A D gene is named only where the DNA matches it firmly. The listing skips clone size in some rows; elsewhere it reads once, few, many or a size class.

TRBV11-2,many,NA,TRBJ2-5,CASSLVAPQETQYF,TGTGCCAGCAGCTTAGTCGCACCCCAAGAGACCCAGTACTTC
TRBV12-3/TRBV12-4,NA,NA,TRBJ1-2,CASSLTGRNYGYTF,TGTGCCAGCAGTTTAACCGGGAGGAACTATGGCTACACCTTC
TRBV15,NA,TRBD1,TRBJ2-7,CATSRDRTGGGEQYF,TGTGCCACCAGCAGAGATCGGACAGGGGGAGGCGAGCAGTACTTC
TRBV11-2,NA,NA,TRBJ2-1,CASSLRSIGNNEQFF,TGTGCCAGCAGCTTACGGTCTATCGGGAACAATGAGCAGTTCTTC
TRBV6-5,NA,TRBD2,TRBJ2-2,CASSRGGAGTGELFF,TGTGCCAGCAGCCGCGGGGGGGCCGGAACCGGGGAGCTGTTTTTT
TRBV4-3,few,TRBD2,TRBJ2-3,CASSQDLYRRGGLGTDTQYF,TGCGCCAGCAGCCAAGATTTGTATCGGCGGGGGGGCCTCGGCACAGATACGCAGTATTTT
TRBV27,NA,NA,TRBJ2-7,CASSPAGVGSYEQYF,TGTGCCAGCAGTCCAGCTGGGGTAGGGTCCTACGAGCAGTACTTC
TRBV7-2,few,TRBD2,TRBJ2-3,CASSLTRGGGQTDTQYF,TGTGCCAGCAGCTTAACTCGGGGCGGGGGGCAGACAGATACGCAGTATTTT
TRBV28,few,NA,TRBJ2-2,CASILTNTGELFF,TGTGCCAGCATTTTAACGAACACCGGGGAGCTGTTTTTT
TRBV19,few,NA,TRBJ2-3,CASSIIGSTDTQYF,TGTGCCAGTAGTATAATCGGCAGCACAGATACGCAGTATTTT
TRBV18,NA,TRBD1,TRBJ1-1,CASSPTVQGLSGEALF,TGTGCCAGCTCACCAACTGTACAGGGGCTTTCGGGTGAAGCTCTCTTT
TRBV20-1,few,TRBD1,TRBJ1-1,CNPRSATGATVEAFF,TGCAACCCTAGATCAGCGACAGGGGCGACGGTTGAAGCTTTCTTT
TRBV28,NA,NA,TRBJ2-3,CASSFSAVSSTDTQYF,TGTGCCAGCAGTTTTTCGGCAGTTTCAAGCACAGATACGCAGTATTTT
TRBV7-2,few,NA,TRBJ1-1,CASSLIGLENTEAFF,TGTGCCAGCAGCTTAATTGGGCTGGAGAACACTGAAGCTTTCTTT
TRBV7-3,NA,NA,TRBJ1-1,CASSLFGGSGTEAFF,TGTGCCAGCAGCCTGTTTGGGGGTTCGGGCACTGAAGCTTTCTTT
TRBV3-1,NA,NA,TRBJ1-1,CASSPFLSSTEAFF,TGTGCCAGCAGCCCCTTTTTGAGTAGCACTGAAGCTTTCTTT
TRBV11-2,NA,NA,TRBJ1-2,CASSSRTAGYGYTF,TGTGCCAGCAGCTCCCGGACAGCCGGCTATGGCTACACCTTC
TRBV3-1,NA,TRBD1,TRBJ1-6,CASSGTARNSPLHF,TGTGCCAGCAGCGGGACAGCCAGGAATTCACCCCTCCACTTT
TRBV18,few,NA,TRBJ2-7,CASSPRPGRSYEQYF,TGTGCCAGCTCACCCCGACCGGGTCGTTCCTACGAGCAGTACTTC
TRBV20-1,few,NA,TRBJ1-1,CSARSNTEAFF,TGCAGTGCTAGGTCTAACACTGAAGCTTTCTTT
TRBV29-1,few,NA,TRBJ2-3,CSVEDKGADTQYF,TGCAGCGTTGAAGATAAGGGGGCAGATACGCAGTATTTT
TRBV5-6,NA,NA,TRBJ2-1,CASSSLPLEQFF,TGTGCCAGCAGCTCACTCCCCCTTGAGCAGTTCTTC
TRBV7-9,NA,NA,TRBJ1-3,CASSSSELYTIYF,TGTGCCAGCAGCAGTTCCGAGTTGTACACCATATATTTT
TRBV2,NA,TRBD1,TRBJ2-1,CASSVDRGSYNEQFF,TGTGCCAGCAGTGTGGACAGGGGTTCTTACAATGAGCAGTTCTTC
TRBV19,few,NA,TRBJ1-2,CASSLNHVRGRTGYTF,TGTGCCAGTAGTCTCAACCACGTACGCGGTCGGACGGGCTACACCTTC
TRBV4-1,NA,TRBD2,TRBJ2-3,CASSLRGVAGLTDTQYF,TGCGCCAGCAGCCTCCGCGGGGTAGCGGGGTTGACAGATACGCAGTATTTT
TRBV4-1,few,NA,TRBJ2-6,CASTQDRGRAFSGANVLTF,TGCGCCAGCACCCAAGATCGGGGCAGGGCTTTCTCTGGGGCCAACGTCCTGACTTTC
TRBV12-3/TRBV12-4,few,NA,TRBJ1-6,CASTQGQAWNSPLHF,TGTGCCAGCACCCAAGGTCAGGCGTGGAATTCACCCCTCCACTTT
TRBV14,few,NA,TRBJ1-2,CASSQCKVGRLFYGYTF,TGTGCCAGCAGCCAATGCAAGGTTGGGAGACTTTTCTATGGCTACACCTTC
TRBV29-1,few,TRBD2,TRBJ2-1,CSVDKRGANEQFF,TGCAGCGTTGATAAGCGGGGGGCCAATGAGCAGTTCTTC
TRBV20-1,NA,NA,TRBJ2-3,CSAETTDTQYF,TGCAGTGCTGAAACCACAGATACGCAGTATTTT
TRBV7-2,NA,NA,TRBJ2-5,CASSLQRLQETQYF,TGTGCCAGCAGCCTACAGCGTTTGCAAGAGACCCAGTACTTC
TRBV7-3,once,NA,TRBJ1-1,CASSEGTNTEAFF,TGTGCCAGCTCGGAGGGGACAAACACTGAAGCTTTCTTT
TRBV5-5,few,NA,TRBJ1-1,CASSFPGKAFF,TGTGCCAGCAGCTTTCCCGGGAAAGCTTTCTTT
TRBV5-1,few,NA,TRBJ2-1,CASHRDMSSYNEQFF,TGCGCCAGCCACAGGGACATGAGCTCCTACAATGAGCAGTTCTTC
TRBV20-1,few,TRBD2,TRBJ2-7,CSARTTSGGMPYYEQYF,TGCAGTGCCAGAACCACTAGCGGGGGGATGCCTTACTACGAGCAGTACTTC
TRBV18,NA,TRBD1,TRBJ2-1,CASSPPAGQGAEQFF,TGTGCCAGCTCACCACCAGCGGGACAGGGCGCCGAGCAGTTCTTC